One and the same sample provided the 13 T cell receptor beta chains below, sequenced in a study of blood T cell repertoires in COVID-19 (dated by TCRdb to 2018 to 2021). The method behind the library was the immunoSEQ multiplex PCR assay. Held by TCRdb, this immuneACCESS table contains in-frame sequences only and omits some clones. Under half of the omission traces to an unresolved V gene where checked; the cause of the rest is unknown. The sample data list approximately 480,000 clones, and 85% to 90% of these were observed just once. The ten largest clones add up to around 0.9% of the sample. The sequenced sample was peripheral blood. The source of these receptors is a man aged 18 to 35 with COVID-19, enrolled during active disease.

The CDR3 DNA is TGTGCCAGCAGCTTCGGGGACAGGGGAAGCGGGGAGCTGTTTTTT. Its protein product is CASSFGDRGSGELFF. V and J are TRBV5-6 and TRBJ2-2, with TRBD1 matching over 10 bases. This CDR3 has 15 residues. Trimming at V came to 2 bases and at J to 7 bases, leaving 5 bases not matched to a gene. Germline V gene data show CDR1 as SGHDT and CDR2 as YYEEEE.

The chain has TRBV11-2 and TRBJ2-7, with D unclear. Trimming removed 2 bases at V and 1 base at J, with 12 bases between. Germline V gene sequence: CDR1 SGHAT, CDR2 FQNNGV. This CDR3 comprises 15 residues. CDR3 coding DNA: TGTGCCAGCAGCTTATACCGTCACAGTTCCTACGAGCAGTACTTC. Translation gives CASSLYRHSSYEQYF.

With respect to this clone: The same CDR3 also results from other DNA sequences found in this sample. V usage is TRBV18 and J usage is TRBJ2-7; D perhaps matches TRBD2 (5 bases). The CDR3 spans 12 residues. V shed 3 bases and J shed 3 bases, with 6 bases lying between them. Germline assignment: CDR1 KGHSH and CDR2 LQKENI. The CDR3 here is CASSPGGYEQYF. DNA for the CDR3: TGTGCCAGCTCACCCGGAGGCTACGAGCAGTACTTC.

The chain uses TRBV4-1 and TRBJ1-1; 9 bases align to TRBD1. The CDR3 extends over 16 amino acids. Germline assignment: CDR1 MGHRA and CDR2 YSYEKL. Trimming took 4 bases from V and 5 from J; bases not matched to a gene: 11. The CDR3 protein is CASSPPYRQGETEAFF. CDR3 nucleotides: TGCGCCAGCAGCCCACCGTACCGACAGGGGGAAACTGAAGCTTTCTTT.

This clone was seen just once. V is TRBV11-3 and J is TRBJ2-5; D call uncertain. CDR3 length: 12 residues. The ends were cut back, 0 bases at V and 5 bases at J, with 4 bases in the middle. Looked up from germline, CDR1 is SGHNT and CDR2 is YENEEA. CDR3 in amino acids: CASSLDPETQYF. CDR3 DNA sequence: TGTGCCAGCAGCTTAGATCCGGAGACCCAGTACTTC.

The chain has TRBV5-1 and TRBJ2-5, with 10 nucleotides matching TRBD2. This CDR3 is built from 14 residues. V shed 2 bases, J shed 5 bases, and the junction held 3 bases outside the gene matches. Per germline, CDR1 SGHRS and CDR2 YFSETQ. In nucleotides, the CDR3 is TGCGCCAGCAGCTTTCCTAGCGGGGGTGAGACCCAGTACTTC. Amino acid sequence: CASSFPSGGETQYF.

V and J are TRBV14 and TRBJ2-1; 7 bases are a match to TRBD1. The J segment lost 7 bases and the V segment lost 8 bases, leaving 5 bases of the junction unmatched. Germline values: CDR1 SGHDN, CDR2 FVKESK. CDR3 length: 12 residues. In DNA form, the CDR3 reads TGTGCCAGCCAGGGGGTAGGAAATGAGCAGTTCTTC. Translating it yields CASQGVGNEQFF.

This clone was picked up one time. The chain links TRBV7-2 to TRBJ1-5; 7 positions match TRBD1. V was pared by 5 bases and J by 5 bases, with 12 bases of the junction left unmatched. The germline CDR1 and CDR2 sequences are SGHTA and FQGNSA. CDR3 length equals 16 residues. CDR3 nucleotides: TGTGCCAGCAGCGAGGGTGGGGACAGACCGCATCAGCCCCAGCATTTT. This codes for CASSEGGDRPHQPQHF.

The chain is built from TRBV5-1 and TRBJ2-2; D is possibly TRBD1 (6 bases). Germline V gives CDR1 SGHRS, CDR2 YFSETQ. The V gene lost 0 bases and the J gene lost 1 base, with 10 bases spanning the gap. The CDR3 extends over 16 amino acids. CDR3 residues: CASSLGDILNTGELFF. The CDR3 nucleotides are TGCGCCAGCAGCTTGGGGGACATTCTGAACACCGGGGAGCTGTTTTTT.

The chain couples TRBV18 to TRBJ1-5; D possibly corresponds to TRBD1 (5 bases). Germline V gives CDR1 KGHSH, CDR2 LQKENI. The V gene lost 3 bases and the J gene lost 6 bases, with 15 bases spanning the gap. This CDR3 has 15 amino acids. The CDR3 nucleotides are TGTGCCAGCTCACCCCCTGGGGGGGGAGGTCAGCCCCAGCATTTT. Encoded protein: CASSPPGGGGQPQHF.

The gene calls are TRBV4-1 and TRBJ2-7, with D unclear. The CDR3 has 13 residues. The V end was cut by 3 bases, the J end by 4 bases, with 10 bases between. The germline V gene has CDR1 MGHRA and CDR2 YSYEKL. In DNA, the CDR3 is TGCGCCAGCAGCCAGCTACGTAGTTACGAGCAGTACTTC. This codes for CASSQLRSYEQYF.

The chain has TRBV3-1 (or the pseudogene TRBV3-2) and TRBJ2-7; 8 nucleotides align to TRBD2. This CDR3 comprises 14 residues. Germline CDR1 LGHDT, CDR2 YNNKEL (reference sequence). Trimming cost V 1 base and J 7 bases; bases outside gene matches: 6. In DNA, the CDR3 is TGTGCCAGCAGCCAAGGCCCTAGCGGGCCTGAGCAGTACTTC. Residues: CASSQGPSGPEQYF.

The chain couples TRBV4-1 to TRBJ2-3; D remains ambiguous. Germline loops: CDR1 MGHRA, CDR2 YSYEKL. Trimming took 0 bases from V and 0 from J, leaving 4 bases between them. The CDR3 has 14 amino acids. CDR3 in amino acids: CASSQDLSTDTQYF. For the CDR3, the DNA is TGCGCCAGCAGCCAAGATCTAAGCACAGATACGCAGTATTTT.